This T cell receptor (beta chain) is from a study of shared clonotypes between healthy human individuals. There were only Caucasian adults among the donors, and all lived in Nashville, Tennessee. Study observations and caveats: Deeper or shallower sequencing was expected to change how clonotypes are shared among donors.

Original handling: ImmunoSEQ output lacked quality scores and full-length reads, limiting matched filtering. Here immunoSEQ multiplex PCR was the method, and the copy in TCRdb shows in-frame clones only, minus some. V, J and clone size are taken as reported in that table, and D and trimming were inferred from the DNA itself. Here the sample spans approximately 470,000 clones, 70% to 85% being singletons. Worth noting for this clone: Its antigen is currently unknown.

The clonotype originates from a woman aged 40 to 50 in good health. Some clones in this sample may be carry-over from other donors' samples. The sample taken for sequencing was PBMCs.

CDR3 region: CASSQEKTYYNEQFF. CDR3 DNA: TGTGCCAGCAGCCAAGAAAAAACCTACTACAATGAGCAGTTCTTC. The chain carries TRBV16 and TRBJ2-1; D is unresolved. CDR1 is KGHSY, CDR2 FQNENV, per germline. V shed 2 bases and J shed 3 bases, with 11 bases lying between them. The length of the CDR3 is 15 residues.